Each of the 24 T cell receptor beta chains below was sequenced from the same sample in a study of shared clonotypes between healthy human individuals. Repertoires were generated with immunoSEQ multiplex PCR, while TCRdb's copy carries only in-frame clones and drops some. The table includes hundreds of thousands of clones, about 95% detected once. Naive CD8 cells lacked CD45RO and underwent positive selection for CCR7, leaving out terminally differentiated effector memory CD45RA+ cells. Sequenced input: naive CD8+ T cells sorted from blood. The source of these receptors is a woman in her twenties or thirties in good health.

This chain connects TRBV9 to TRBJ2-5, with D perhaps matching TRBD2 (6 bases). Germline CDR1 reads SGDLS; CDR2 reads YYNGEE. The CDR3 is 14 amino acids. The ends were cut back, 0 bases at V and 1 base at J, with 7 bases in the middle. The CDR3 here is CASSVVGGQETQYF. CDR3 nucleotide sequence: TGTGCCAGCAGCGTAGTGGGGGGCCAAGAGACCCAGTACTTC.

Concerning this clone itself: The sample holds other DNA sequences that translate to the same CDR3. This chain uses TRBV28 with TRBJ2-3; D call uncertain. The CDR3 runs 12 residues. Trimming left V 4 bases short and J 2 bases short, with 4 bases between. Looked up from germline, CDR1 is MDHEN and CDR2 is SYDVKM. CDR3 sequence reads: CASSYPTDTQYF. DNA of the CDR3: TGTGCCAGCAGTTATCCCACAGATACGCAGTATTTT.

The chain has TRBV19 and TRBJ2-7, with D unresolved. V was pared by 4 bases and J by 5 bases, with 12 bases between. This CDR3 region has 13 residues. Germline loops: CDR1 LNHDA, CDR2 SQIVND (reference sequence). The CDR3 region is CASSTQFGDEQYF. The CDR3 DNA follows: TGTGCCAGTAGTACTCAGTTTGGGGACGAGCAGTACTTC.

The rearrangement joins TRBV6-5 to TRBJ1-5; D perhaps matches TRBD1 (6 bases). This CDR3 has 16 residues. CDR1 is MNHEY and CDR2 is SVGAGI in the germline V gene. Trimming pared 2 bases from V and 5 bases from J, leaving 16 bases between. CDR3 DNA sequence: TGTGCCAGCAGTTACCCCCGCAGGGGATCGGATCAGCCCCAGCATTTT. It translates to CASSYPRRGSDQPQHF.

V is TRBV7-9 and J is TRBJ2-7, with D maybe TRBD2 (6 bases). The V end lost 5 bases, the J end lost 4 bases, and 18 bases lay between the germline ends. The CDR3 is 15 amino acids. Germline loops: CDR1 SEHNR, CDR2 FQNEAQ (reference sequence). Here the CDR3 reads CASSDPGSRLYEQYF. DNA of the CDR3: TGTGCCAGCAGCGACCCCGGGAGCCGGTTGTACGAGCAGTACTTC.

Here the CDR3 reads CASSFMTAIYEQYF. CDR3 sequence (DNA): TGTGCCAGCAGCTTTATGACAGCGATCTACGAGCAGTACTTC. V usage is TRBV5-8 and J usage is TRBJ2-7; possible D gene TRBD1, 5 bases. The V and J ends lost 2 bases and 3 bases respectively, with 12 bases between them. Germline V lookup: CDR1 SGHTS, CDR2 YDEGEE. This CDR3 contains 14 residues. Full variable domain (missing parts from reference TRBV5-8 and TRBJ2-7): EAGVTQSPTHLIKTRGQQATLRCSPISGHTSVYWYQQALGLGLQFLLWYDEGEERNRGNFPPRFSGRQFPNYSSELNVNALELEDSALYLCASSFMTAIYEQYFGPGTRLTVT.

V usage is TRBV9 and J usage is TRBJ2-7; tentative D call: TRBD2 (6 bases). This CDR3 comprises 16 residues. V lost 0 bases, J lost 4 bases, and 17 bases lay in between. CDR1 and CDR2 from the germline V gene are SGDLS and YYNGEE. Here the CDR3 reads CASSVASEGTLYEQYF. CDR3 DNA sequence: TGTGCCAGCAGCGTAGCTAGCGAGGGTACTCTATACGAGCAGTACTTC.

The chain has TRBV27 and TRBJ2-1; D gene ambiguous. This CDR3 spans 14 amino acids. The V gene's germline CDR1 is MNHEY and CDR2 SMNVEV (reference sequence). V lost 5 bases to trimming and J lost 1 base, with 9 bases between them. CDR3 in DNA: TGTGCCAGCAGTGCGACGGCGTCCTACAATGAGCAGTTCTTC. Encoded protein: CASSATASYNEQFF.

The chain recombines TRBV6-1 with TRBJ1-4; possible D gene TRBD1, 5 bases. V was pared by 1 base and J by 2 bases, with 11 bases between. Germline-derived CDR1 and CDR2 are MNHNS and SASEGT. This CDR3 comprises 16 residues. CDR3 sequence reads: CASSEVGEGTNEKLFF. In DNA, the CDR3 is TGTGCCAGCAGTGAAGTGGGGGAGGGGACTAATGAAAAACTGTTTTTT.

CDR3 amino acids: CASKGDFGDEQYF. CDR3 DNA: TGTGCCAGTAAGGGAGACTTCGGCGACGAGCAGTACTTC. This chain connects TRBV19 to TRBJ2-7, with a possible D match to TRBD2 (5 bases). Per germline, CDR1 LNHDA and CDR2 SQIVND (reference sequence). The CDR3 sequence is 13 residues long. With 7 bases removed from V and 5 bases from J, the gap between germline ends came to 15 bases.

This clone was observed a single time. V is TRBV27 and J is TRBJ2-3, with D tentatively TRBD2 (5 bases). V shed 3 bases and J shed 2 bases, with 9 bases lying between them. The CDR3 runs 14 residues. The germline CDR1 and CDR2 sequences are MNHEY and SMNVEV (reference sequence). CDR3 protein: CASSFRGLTDTQYF. The CDR3 region has the DNA TGTGCCAGCAGTTTTCGCGGACTCACAGATACGCAGTATTTT.

The V call is TRBV28, the J call TRBJ2-2, with D perhaps matching TRBD2 (6 bases). This CDR3 region has 15 residues. The V and J ends lost 4 bases and 3 bases respectively, with 12 bases between them. Germline CDR1 and CDR2: MDHEN and SYDVKM. CDR3 in amino acids: CASSSRDLYTGELFF. CDR3 in DNA: TGTGCCAGCAGTTCCCGGGACTTATACACCGGGGAGCTGTTTTTT.

The rearrangement joins TRBV7-9 to TRBJ2-1; no clear D gene. V lost 5 bases to trimming and J lost 8 bases, with 13 bases between them. CDR1 SEHNR and CDR2 FQNEAQ come from the germline V gene (reference sequence). The CDR3 is made up of 13 amino acids. The CDR3 DNA reads TGTGCCAGCAGCCCACGGATTGGCTATGAGCAGTTCTTC. It encodes CASSPRIGYEQFF.

Of note for this clone: This sample also contains other DNA sequences that code for the same CDR3. The J gene is TRBJ2-7, the V gene TRBV6-5; 9 positions match TRBD1. V lost 4 bases and J lost 4; bases outside the gene matches: 2. The CDR3 is 13 residues long. Germline-derived CDR1 and CDR2 are MNHEY and SVGAGI. The CDR3 spells CASSLDRGYEQYF. The CDR3 DNA is TGTGCCAGCAGTTTGGACAGGGGATACGAGCAGTACTTC.

V usage is TRBV2 and J usage is TRBJ2-2, with D uncertain. V dropped 9 bases and J dropped 1 base, with 6 bases sitting between them. The germline V gene encodes CDR1 SNHLY and CDR2 FYNNEI. The CDR3 runs to 12 residues. CDR3 in amino acids: CARSLNTGELFF. The CDR3 coding sequence is TGTGCCAGATCCCTGAACACCGGGGAGCTGTTTTTT. Filled out from reference TRBV2 and TRBJ2-2, the complete variable domain reads EPEVTQTPSHQVTQMGQEVILRCVPISNHLYFYWYRQILGQKVEFLVSFYNNEISEKSEIFDDQFSVERPDGSNFTLKIRSTKLEDSAMYFCARSLNTGELFFGEGSRLTVL.

V is TRBV28 and J is TRBJ1-5; 7 nucleotides agree with TRBD1. CDR3 size: 18 residues. The germline V gene has CDR1 MDHEN and CDR2 SYDVKM. V lost 6 bases and J lost 1; bases outside the gene matches: 15. The CDR3 reads CASSSGTDTSDSNQPQHF. CDR3 nucleotide sequence: TGTGCCAGCAGCTCCGGGACAGACACATCGGACAGCAATCAGCCCCAGCATTTT.

The V call is TRBV5-4, the J call TRBJ2-5; 8 bases align to TRBD1. The J call could be wrong; TRBJ2-7 is a better fit for the DNA end. In germline, CDR1 is SGHNT, CDR2 YYREEE (reference sequence). The CDR3 runs to 15 residues. The CDR3 protein is CASSLWSTGAYEQYF. The CDR3 region has the DNA TGTGCCAGCAGCTTGTGGTCGACAGGGGCCTACGAGCAGTACTTC.

The V and J genes are TRBV5-1 and TRBJ1-2, with 11 bases fitting TRBD1. The CDR3 covers 18 residues. CDR1 SGHRS and CDR2 YFSETQ come from the germline V gene. Losses at the gene ends were 0 bases for V and 8 bases for J; bases not matched to a gene: 15. The CDR3 nucleotides read TGCGCCAGCAGCTTGGAACGGTTTAAGAGGACAGGGGGCGCGGGCTACACCTTC. This sequence encodes CASSLERFKRTGGAGYTF.

The chain employs TRBV29-1 and TRBJ2-1; D is perhaps TRBD2 (5 bases). CDR3 size: 13 residues. The V and J ends lost 5 bases and 5 bases respectively, with 13 bases between them. Per germline, CDR1 SQVTM and CDR2 ANQGSEA. CDR3 sequence (DNA): TGCAGCGTTTTAGGAGCGGCAGACAATGAGCAGTTCTTC. This gives the protein CSVLGAADNEQFF.

The CDR3 nucleotides are TGCGCCAGCAGCTTCTACCCTAATCAGCCCCAGCATTTT. Translation gives CASSFYPNQPQHF. The chain combines TRBV5-1 with TRBJ1-5; no clear D. From germline, CDR1 is SGHRS and CDR2 YFSETQ. V dropped 2 bases and J dropped 4 bases, with 7 bases sitting between them. The CDR3 runs 13 residues.

This chain uses TRBV28 with TRBJ1-1, with D perhaps matching TRBD1 (5 bases). V lost 8 bases and J lost 6, with 16 bases in between. Germline-derived CDR1 and CDR2 are MDHEN and SYDVKM. This CDR3 is built from 13 residues. CDR3 in DNA: TGTGCCAGCCAAGATAGGGGTCTCGCTGAAGCTTTCTTT. It translates to CASQDRGLAEAFF.

As to this clone: Other DNA sequences in this specimen translate into the identical CDR3. This chain connects TRBV2 to TRBJ2-7; no definite D call. V was trimmed by 2 bases and J by 4 bases, leaving 3 bases between them. The germline V gene has CDR1 SNHLY and CDR2 FYNNEI. This CDR3 spans 11 amino acids. Here the CDR3 DNA reads TGTGCCAGCAGTGAAAGGTACGAGCAGTACTTC. This encodes CASSERYEQYF.

DNA for the CDR3: TGTGCCAGCAGTGGGTGGACAGGGGTTAACTATGGCTACACCTTC. Its protein is CASSGWTGVNYGYTF. This rearrangement joins TRBV6-1 to TRBJ1-2, with TRBD1 identical over 9 bases. V was clipped by 4 bases and J by 1 base; unmatched bases: 4. This CDR3 region has 15 residues. In germline, CDR1 is MNHNS, CDR2 SASEGT.

This chain's CDR3 is CASSHVLVDEQYF. DNA of the CDR3: TGTGCCAGCAGCCACGTCCTAGTCGACGAGCAGTACTTC. This chain links TRBV7-9 with TRBJ2-7; D is undetermined. Germline CDR1 reads SEHNR; CDR2 reads FQNEAQ (reference sequence). Trimming cost V 5 bases and J 5 bases, with 13 bases left between them. The CDR3 is made up of 13 amino acids.